The 21 T cell receptor beta chains listed next were all sequenced from one sample in a study of T cells after yellow fever vaccination. MiXCR, run by TCRdb on the 5' RACE reads, gives a single entry per CDR3 protein. The repertoire holds some 350,000 distinct CDR3 sequences, roughly 4.3% seen once, with about 26% in the top ten. The input for sequencing was PBMCs, taken 5 days after the yellow fever booster vaccination. All receptors derive from a young man who received the YFV17D yellow fever vaccine.

The rearrangement joins TRBV11-2 to TRBJ2-4, with a possible D match to TRBD2 (5 bases). The CDR3 totals 16 residues. V gave up 1 base and J gave up 0 bases, with 10 bases separating them. Germline V lookup: CDR1 SGHAT, CDR2 FQNNGV. The CDR3 nucleotides read TGTGCCAGCAGCTTAGCGGGGTCGCTAGCCAAAAACATTCAGTACTTC. Residues: CASSLAGSLAKNIQYF.

The rearrangement uses TRBV18 and TRBJ2-7; no firm D call. In germline, CDR1 is KGHSH, CDR2 LQKENI. Trimming stripped 0 bases from V and 3 bases from J, with 6 bases between. This CDR3 comprises 13 residues. In DNA form, the CDR3 reads TGTGCCAGCTCACCACCAGGGAACTACGAGCAGTACTTC. It specifies CASSPPGNYEQYF. Using reference TRBV18 and TRBJ2-7 for the parts outside the CDR3, the full variable domain is NAGVMQNPRHLVRRRGQEARLRCSPMKGHSHVYWYRQLPEEGLKFMVYLQKENIIDESGMPKERFSAEFPKEGPSILRIQQVVRGDSAAYFCASSPPGNYEQYFGPGTRLTVT.

V and J are TRBV7-3 and TRBJ1-2; TRBD1 aligns across 10 bases. Germline CDR1 is SGHTA and CDR2 is FQGTGA. CDR3 size: 16 residues. With 5 bases clipped from V and 1 base from J, the junction kept 7 bases outside the gene matches. CDR3 amino acids: CASSPTGGSSNYGYTF. The DNA of the CDR3 is TGTGCCAGCAGCCCGACAGGGGGCTCTAGTAACTATGGCTACACCTTC. The full variable domain, with the rest looked up from reference TRBV7-3 and TRBJ1-2, is GAGVSQTPSNKVTEKGKYVELRCDPISGHTALYWYRQSLGQGPEFLIYFQGTGAADDSGLPNDRFFAVRPEGSVSTLKIQRTERGDSAVYLCASSPTGGSSNYGYTFGSGTRLTVV.

This clonotype was seen a handful of times. The chain has TRBV7-6 and TRBJ1-1, with a possible D match to TRBD1 (5 bases). In germline, CDR1 is SGHVS, CDR2 FNYEAQ. V shed 1 base and J shed 2 bases, with 14 bases lying between them. The CDR3 totals 16 residues. CDR3 in amino acids: CASSLDLKGPNTEAFF. CDR3 nucleotides: TGTGCCAGCAGCTTAGACCTCAAGGGGCCCAACACTGAAGCTTTCTTT.

The chain employs TRBV6-2 or TRBV6-3 and TRBJ2-7; D assignment may be TRBD1 or TRBD2 (5 bases each). CDR3 length: 14 amino acids. CDR1 is MNHEY, CDR2 SVGEGT, per germline. The V gene lost 2 bases and the J gene lost 2 bases, with 10 bases spanning the gap. CDR3 residues: CASSYPMGAYEQYF. CDR3 DNA: TGTGCCAGCAGTTACCCGATGGGGGCCTACGAGCAGTACTTC.

At least ten counts were recorded for this clonotype. The chain carries TRBV5-4 and TRBJ2-1; possibly TRBD1 for D (5 bases). There are 12 residues in the CDR3. Germline V lookup: CDR1 SGHNT, CDR2 YYREEE (reference sequence). With 1 base removed from V and 15 bases from J, the gap between germline ends came to 14 bases. CDR3 sequence reads: CASSLLGQVGFF. CDR3 DNA: TGTGCCAGCAGCTTGCTCGGACAAGTGGGGTTCTTC.

The V and J genes are TRBV2 and TRBJ2-1; D may match TRBD1 or TRBD2 (6 bases each). CDR3 length: 15 amino acids. V lost 1 base and J lost 8, with 15 bases in between. The germline CDR1 and CDR2 sequences are SNHLY and FYNNEI. CDR3 DNA sequence: TGTGCCAGCAGTGAAGGGCCGAGGGGGGTCGATGAGCAGTTCTTC. Translated: CASSEGPRGVDEQFF.

This clonotype appeared many times. V is TRBV7-9 and J is TRBJ2-1; no definite D call. This CDR3 comprises 12 residues. Per the germline V gene, CDR1 is SEHNR and CDR2 is FQNEAQ (reference sequence). V lost 5 bases, J lost 4 bases, and 6 bases lay in between. CDR3 sequence (DNA): TGTGCCAGCAGCCCTACTTACAATGAGCAGTTCTTC. Its translation: CASSPTYNEQFF.

The rearrangement joins TRBV12-3 or TRBV12-4 to TRBJ1-2; no clear D gene. The CDR3 spans 13 residues. The ends were cut back, 2 bases at V and 2 bases at J, with 6 bases in the middle. CDR3 sequence: CASSLLENYGYTF. For the CDR3, the DNA is TGTGCCAGCAGTTTACTTGAAAACTATGGCTACACCTTC.

V and J are TRBV7-2 and TRBJ1-4; D not certain. Germline V gives CDR1 SGHTA, CDR2 FQGNSA. V was trimmed by 3 bases and J by 14 bases, leaving 10 bases between them. The CDR3 runs 11 residues. The DNA for the CDR3 is TGTGCCAGCAGCTTCTCGGACGTCCTGTTTTTT. It is translated as CASSFSDVLFF.

This clonotype was counted ten times or more. The chain couples TRBV10-3 to TRBJ2-5; 13 nucleotides line up with TRBD2. Germline V CDR1 and CDR2: ENHRY, SYGVKD. The CDR3 is made up of 16 amino acids. Losses at the gene ends were 3 bases for V and 5 bases for J; bases not matched to a gene: 6. The CDR3 region has the DNA TGTGCCATCAGTGACCCTGGGACTAGCGGGGCTGAGACCCAGTACTTC. Its translation: CAISDPGTSGAETQYF.

The rearrangement links TRBV2 to TRBJ2-5; D call uncertain. V lost 7 bases, J lost 0 bases, and 9 bases lay in between. Germline V gives CDR1 SNHLY, CDR2 FYNNEI. CDR3 length: 13 amino acids. CDR3 sequence (DNA): TGTGCCAGCAAAGTGGGGAACCAAGAGACCCAGTACTTC. Its translation is CASKVGNQETQYF.

The chain couples TRBV29-1 to TRBJ2-5, with a tentative D call TRBD1 (6 bases). V was clipped by 7 bases and J by 1 base, with 19 bases between them. CDR1 SQVTM and CDR2 ANQGSEA come from the germline V gene. The CDR3 is made up of 15 amino acids. This CDR3 is CSGSRGLGAQETQYF. DNA for the CDR3: TGCAGCGGTAGCAGGGGCCTGGGGGCCCAAGAGACCCAGTACTTC.

CDR3 region: CASSPRGGTYEQYV. The CDR3 DNA reads as TGTGCCAGCAGCCCCCGGGGTGGAACCTACGAGCAGTACGTC. V usage is TRBV7-9 and J usage is TRBJ2-7; possibly TRBD2 for D (5 bases). From germline, CDR1 is SEHNR and CDR2 FQNEAQ (reference sequence). The V and J ends lost 5 bases and 2 bases respectively, with 13 bases between them. There are 14 residues in the CDR3.

The rearrangement links TRBV7-2 to TRBJ2-5; D possibly matches TRBD1 or TRBD2 (5 bases each). In germline, CDR1 is SGHTA, CDR2 FQGNSA. This CDR3 contains 14 residues. V dropped 1 base and J dropped 5 bases, with 11 bases sitting between them. The CDR3 DNA sequence: TGTGCCAGCAGCTTAGGGGACCGGGGCGAGACCCAGTACTTC. As protein: CASSLGDRGETQYF.

This clonotype was seen a few times. The V and J genes are TRBV6-6 and TRBJ2-7; D uncertain. Trimming left V 2 bases short and J 0 bases short, with 5 bases between. The CDR3 has 13 residues. Germline CDR1 reads MNHNY; CDR2 reads SVGAGI (reference sequence). CDR3: CASSYLISYEQYV. The CDR3, as DNA: TGTGCCAGCAGTTACCTAATCTCCTACGAGCAGTACGTC.

Ten or more counts support this clonotype. The genes are TRBV6-2 or TRBV6-3 and TRBJ2-5; maybe TRBD2 (5 bases). This CDR3 region has 14 residues. Trimming stripped 5 bases from V and 3 bases from J, with 13 bases between. Per the germline V gene, CDR1 is MNHEY and CDR2 is SVGEGT. CDR3 sequence reads: CASSPGNSKETQYF. The CDR3 bases are TGTGCCAGCAGTCCCGGGAACTCTAAAGAGACCCAGTACTTC.

The V and J genes are TRBV9 and TRBJ2-3; D gene unclear. The germline V and J ends were trimmed by 5 bases and 2 bases, with 15 bases remaining between them. The CDR3 is 15 residues long. CDR1 SGDLS and CDR2 YYNGEE come from the germline V gene. CDR3: CASSASTVATDTQYF. The CDR3 nucleotides read TGTGCCAGCAGTGCCTCGACGGTGGCCACAGATACGCAGTATTTT.

This chain connects TRBV5-1 to TRBJ2-7; D possibly corresponds to TRBD1 (5 bases). V was clipped by 8 bases and J by 3 bases, with 9 bases between them. CDR1 is SGHRS and CDR2 is YFSETQ in the germline V gene. This CDR3 spans 11 amino acids. Here the CDR3 DNA reads TGCGCCAGTGCCCAGGGCTACGAGCAGTACTTC. Protein sequence: CASAQGYEQYF.

This clonotype was counted only a few times. The rearrangement uses TRBV6-6 and TRBJ1-2, with 7 bases matching TRBD1. J was trimmed by 2 bases and V by 1 base; bases with no gene match: 10. CDR3 length: 17 residues. Germline lookup yields CDR1 MNHNY and CDR2 SVGAGI (reference sequence). The CDR3 loop is CASSYWSGGTANYGYTF. The CDR3 DNA follows: TGTGCCAGCAGTTACTGGTCTGGGGGGACAGCGAACTATGGCTACACCTTC.

The V call is TRBV7-2, the J call TRBJ2-7; D is possibly TRBD2 (6 bases). This CDR3 comprises 11 residues. Trimming removed 3 bases from V and 6 bases from J, with 6 bases in between. CDR1 and CDR2 from the germline V gene are SGHTA and FQGNSA. This CDR3 reads CASSFGSEQYF. CDR3 nucleotides: TGTGCCAGCAGCTTCGGGAGCGAGCAGTACTTC. The full variable domain, its missing parts supplied by reference TRBV7-2 and TRBJ2-7, is GAGVSQSPSNKVTEKGKDVELRCDPISGHTALYWYRQSLGQGLEFLIYFQGNSAPDKSGLPSDRFSAERTGGSVSTLTIQRTQQEDSAVYLCASSFGSEQYFGPGTRLTVT.